The rows below give T cell receptor beta chains drawn from one sample of a study of spatial heterogeneity in lung cancer. TCRdb itself ran the 5' RACE reads through MiXCR, one entry per CDR3 protein. The sample holds some 34,000 distinct CDR3 sequences; under 8% are singletons and the top ten take about 30%. This sample comprised PBMCs, obtained at surgery. The receptors shown here come from a female donor with early-stage non-small cell lung cancer. CDR3s include the opening cysteine and the closing phenylalanine or tryptophan. A D gene is named only where the DNA matches it firmly. Not all rows give a size; the values are once, few, many and, for expanded clones, a class.

D gene	CDR3 length	V gene	J gene	clone size	CDR3 protein	CDR3 DNA
TRBD1	14	TRBV5-1	TRBJ2-1	few	CASSPGTGYFEQFF	TGCGCCAGCAGCCCTGGGACAGGGTACTTTGAGCAGTTCTTC
NA	14	TRBV5-1	TRBJ1-1	few	CASSSGTLNTEAFF	TGCGCCAGCAGCTCCGGGACTCTGAACACTGAAGCTTTCTTT
TRBD2	15	TRBV7-9	TRBJ2-3	many	CASSRREPDTDTQYF	TGTGCCAGCAGCCGGCGGGAGCCCGACACAGATACGCAGTATTTT
NA	12	TRBV5-1	TRBJ2-5	few	CASSYVQETQYF	TGCGCCAGCAGCTACGTACAAGAGACCCAGTACTTC
NA	16	TRBV7-2	TRBJ2-3	NA	CASSLETARYSDTQYF	TGTGCCAGCAGCTTAGAGACAGCTAGATATTCAGATACGCAGTATTTT
NA	14	TRBV6-2/TRBV6-3	TRBJ1-1	many	CASSNRTVNTEAFF	TGTGCCAGCAGTAATCGGACAGTGAACACTGAAGCTTTCTTT
NA	13	TRBV7-9	TRBJ1-6	many	CATGGARNSPLHF	TGTGCCACCGGGGGGGCGCGAAATTCACCCCTCCACTTT
NA	15	TRBV20-1	TRBJ1-2	many	CSARWGALYNDGYTF	TGCAGTGCACGATGGGGGGCCTTGTATAATGATGGCTACACCTTC
TRBD2	15	TRBV12-3/TRBV12-4	TRBJ2-7	many	CASSQGLAGVGEQYF	TGTGCCAGCAGTCAGGGACTAGCGGGGGTTGGCGAGCAGTACTTC
NA	15	TRBV7-9	TRBJ1-1	NA	CASSLQRAWNTEAFF	TGTGCCAGCAGCTTACAACGGGCCTGGAACACTGAAGCTTTCTTT
TRBD1	14	TRBV2	TRBJ2-7	many	CASSEQGASYEQYF	TGTGCCAGCAGTGAGCAGGGGGCCTCATACGAGCAGTACTTC
TRBD2	16	TRBV6-1	TRBJ2-1	many	CASPSGGLAGANEQFF	TGTGCCAGCCCCTCAGGGGGACTAGCGGGAGCGAACGAGCAGTTCTTC
NA	14	TRBV11-2	TRBJ2-7	many	CASSSTRGSYEQYF	TGTGCCAGCAGCTCTACCAGGGGTTCCTACGAGCAGTACTTC
NA	14	TRBV20-1	TRBJ2-1	many	CSATTGAVKNEQFF	TGCAGTGCTACTACGGGAGCAGTAAAAAATGAGCAGTTCTTC
NA	14	TRBV5-4	TRBJ1-1	many	CASSPWDGNTEAFF	TGTGCCAGCAGCCCGTGGGACGGGAACACTGAAGCTTTCTTT
NA	13	TRBV20-1	TRBJ2-2	NA	CSARAGNTGELFF	TGCAGTGCTAGAGCGGGGAACACCGGGGAGCTGTTTTTT
NA	14	TRBV6-6	TRBJ1-5	many	CASSPDYQDQPQHF	TGTGCCAGCAGTCCGGACTACCAGGACCAGCCCCAGCATTTT
NA	14	TRBV15	TRBJ2-1	many	CATSRGEPYNEQFF	TGTGCCACCAGCAGAGGAGAGCCCTACAATGAGCAGTTCTTC
TRBD1	16	TRBV13	TRBJ1-6	few	CASSFKPNRGPSPLHF	TGTGCCAGCAGCTTCAAACCCAACAGGGGGCCTTCACCCCTCCACTTT
TRBD1	16	TRBV4-3	TRBJ2-3	few	CASSQGTTGWTDTQYF	TGCGCCAGCAGCCAGGGCACGACAGGGTGGACAGATACGCAGTATTTT
NA	13	TRBV27	TRBJ2-2	NA	CASSLRRTGELFF	TGTGCCAGCAGTTTACGACGGACCGGGGAGCTGTTTTTT
NA	15	TRBV5-1	TRBJ2-5	few	CASSLVAGSQETQYF	TGCGCCAGCAGCTTGGTTGCAGGCTCCCAAGAGACCCAGTACTTC
TRBD2	18	TRBV6-2/TRBV6-3	TRBJ2-1	many	CASSYPRGREGRFDEQFF	TGTGCCAGCAGTTACCCCCGAGGGCGGGAGGGCCGTTTCGATGAGCAGTTCTTC
NA	13	TRBV6-2/TRBV6-3	TRBJ1-5	many	CAAARRSNQPQHF	TGTGCCGCGGCGCGCCGGAGCAATCAGCCCCAGCATTTT
NA	11	TRBV20-1	TRBJ2-3	many	CSAPLADTQYF	TGCAGTGCCCCTCTAGCGGATACGCAGTATTTT
NA	14	TRBV18	TRBJ2-3	few	CASSPNPSTDTQYF	TGTGCCAGCTCACCTAACCCGTCCACAGATACGCAGTATTTT
NA	14	TRBV11-1	TRBJ1-2	many	CASSLVARDYGYTF	TGTGCCAGCAGCTTAGTAGCCAGGGATTATGGCTACACCTTC
NA	13	TRBV18	TRBJ2-7	NA	CASSPWGAYEQYF	TGTGCCAGCTCACCATGGGGGGCCTACGAGCAGTACTTC
NA	13	TRBV5-1	TRBJ2-3	few	CASSLGGLDTQYF	TGCGCCAGCAGCTTGGGAGGCCTAGATACGCAGTATTTT
NA	13	TRBV30	TRBJ2-2	many	CAWTSYGTGELFF	TGTGCCTGGACATCCTATGGGACCGGGGAGCTGTTTTTT
TRBD1	15	TRBV9	TRBJ1-1	many	CASSLRDRGNAEAFF	TGTGCCAGCAGCCTCCGGGACAGGGGGAATGCTGAAGCTTTCTTT
NA	14	TRBV3-1	TRBJ2-3	many	CASSPHGGSDTQYF	TGTGCCAGCAGCCCCCACGGAGGTTCAGATACGCAGTATTTT
TRBD1	14	TRBV12-5	TRBJ2-5	few	CASGSGQGQETQYF	TGTGCTAGTGGTTCGGGACAGGGTCAAGAGACCCAGTACTTC
TRBD1	14	TRBV7-9	TRBJ2-7	medium-sized	CASSSRDSSYEQYF	TGTGCCAGCAGCTCCCGGGACAGCTCCTACGAGCAGTACTTC
NA	16	TRBV30	TRBJ1-3	many	CAWSVQYGRAGNTIYF	TGTGCCTGGAGTGTACAGTACGGCAGGGCTGGAAACACCATATATTTT
NA	13	TRBV5-5	TRBJ1-4	many	CASSLSSHEKLFF	TGTGCCAGCAGCTTGTCCAGCCATGAAAAACTGTTTTTT
NA	15	TRBV4-1	TRBJ1-1	NA	CASSQDRGRVGEAFF	TGCGCCAGCAGCCAAGATCGGGGGCGCGTAGGTGAAGCTTTCTTT
NA	16	TRBV28	TRBJ2-1	many	CASGTRRSSSYNEQFF	TGTGCCAGCGGGACACGTAGGTCGAGCTCCTACAATGAGCAGTTCTTC
TRBD2	13	TRBV7-2	TRBJ2-1	many	CASSSTSGNEQFF	TGTGCCAGCAGCTCCACTAGCGGCAATGAGCAGTTCTTC
NA	18	TRBV7-2	TRBJ2-3	many	CASSPYQTGTTSTDTQYF	TGTGCCAGCAGCCCGTACCAGACAGGTACCACTAGCACAGATACGCAGTATTTT
TRBD2	16	TRBV7-2	TRBJ2-1	many	CASSLVGLAAYNEQFF	TGTGCCAGCAGCTTAGTCGGACTAGCGGCCTACAATGAGCAGTTCTTC
NA	15	TRBV6-5	TRBJ2-2	few	CASSFGGANTGELFF	TGTGCCAGCAGTTTTGGCGGAGCGAACACCGGGGAGCTGTTTTTT
NA	14	TRBV12-3/TRBV12-4	TRBJ1-4	many	CASSPAGISEKLFF	TGTGCCAGCAGCCCCGCAGGGATAAGCGAAAAACTGTTTTTT
TRBD2	15	TRBV5-1	TRBJ2-3	NA	CASSPRGGNTDTQYF	TGCGCCAGCAGCCCCCGGGGAGGGAACACAGATACGCAGTATTTT
TRBD2	15	TRBV6-5	TRBJ2-3	few	CASSKRLAGVDTQYF	TGTGCCAGCAGTAAGCGACTAGCGGGGGTAGATACGCAGTATTTT
TRBD1	15	TRBV7-2	TRBJ2-7	NA	CASSSDRGTSYEQYF	TGTGCCAGCAGCTCCGACAGGGGGACGTCCTACGAGCAGTACTTC
NA	15	TRBV28	TRBJ2-5	many	CASSTMTRIQETQYF	TGTGCCAGCAGTACAATGACACGCATCCAAGAGACCCAGTACTTC
NA	13	TRBV6-6	TRBJ2-1	few	CASSYRGQGEQFF	TGTGCCAGCAGTTACCGGGGGCAAGGTGAGCAGTTCTTC
NA	12	TRBV10-3	TRBJ1-6	many	CAISGGDSPLHF	TGTGCCATCAGTGGTGGGGATTCCCCCCTCCACTTT
TRBD1	15	TRBV5-1	TRBJ2-1	many	CASSPTGTGTLEQFF	TGCGCCAGCAGCCCAACCGGGACAGGGACACTTGAGCAGTTCTTC